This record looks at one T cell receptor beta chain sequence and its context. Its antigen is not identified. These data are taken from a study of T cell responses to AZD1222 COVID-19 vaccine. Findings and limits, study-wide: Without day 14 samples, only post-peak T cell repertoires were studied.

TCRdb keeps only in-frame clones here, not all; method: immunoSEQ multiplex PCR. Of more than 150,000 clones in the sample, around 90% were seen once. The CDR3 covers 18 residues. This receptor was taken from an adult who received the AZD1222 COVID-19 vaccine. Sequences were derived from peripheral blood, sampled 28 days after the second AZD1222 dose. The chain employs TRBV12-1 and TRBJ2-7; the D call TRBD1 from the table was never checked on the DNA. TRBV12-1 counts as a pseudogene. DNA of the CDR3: TGTGCCAGCAGCTTTGCGGATTGGGGTAGGGGCGATTCCTACGAGCAGTACTTC. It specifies CASSFADWGRGDSYEQYF.